These T cell receptor beta chains were read from a single sample in a study of technical replicates of blood from a handful of donors. Using immunoSEQ multiplex PCR, the repertoire was profiled, and TCRdb retains in-frame clones only, with some absent. In the table there are 75,000 or so clones, 95% of which are singletons. The sample taken for sequencing was T cells isolated from PBMCs. The receptors come from a human donor in good health. Each CDR3 is given with its conserved first and last residue. A D gene is named only where the DNA matches it firmly. Size is stated for part of the rows, as once, few or many counts, or as a class when the clone is expanded.

TRBD1	TRBJ1-1	.	TRBV19	TGTGCCACAAGGGACAGGGTAGGCACTGAAGCTTTCTTT	CATRDRVGTEAFF
TRBD1	TRBJ1-1	.	TRBV19	TGTGCCACGACGGACAGGTGGAACACTGAAGCTTTCTTT	CATTDRWNTEAFF
.	TRBJ1-1	.	TRBV7-9	TGTGCCAGCAGCTTCGGCCCGGAGGCTAACACTGAAGCTTTCTTT	CASSFGPEANTEAFF
TRBD1	TRBJ1-5	.	TRBV7-8	TGTGCCAGCAGCATATCCAGGGGGAGCAATCAGCCCCAGCATTTT	CASSISRGSNQPQHF
.	TRBJ2-5	.	TRBV5-1	TGCGCCAGCAGCTTTCCGGGACAAGAGACCCAGTACTTC	CASSFPGQETQYF
.	TRBJ1-2	once	TRBV7-9	TGTGCCAGCAGCTCAGGAGGAGAGTCTAATGGCTACACCTTC	CASSSGGESNGYTF
TRBD2	TRBJ2-5	.	TRBV2	TGTGCCAGCAGTGAAACGACTAGCGGGGGGAAAGAGACCCAGTACTTC	CASSETTSGGKETQYF
.	TRBJ2-7	.	TRBV6-6	TGTGCCAGCAGTTACTCGAGAGACTACGAGCAGTACTTC	CASSYSRDYEQYF
TRBD1	TRBJ2-1	.	TRBV7-9	TGTGCCAGCAGCTCAACAGGGGCTGGTGAGCAGTTCTTC	CASSSTGAGEQFF
TRBD1	TRBJ1-5	.	TRBV29-1	TGCAGCGTGGGACAGGGGTCGGGCGATCAGCCCCAGCATTTT	CSVGQGSGDQPQHF
TRBD1	TRBJ1-1	.	TRBV19	TGTGCCGCAAAAGGACAGGGCAACACTGAAGCTTTCTTT	CAAKGQGNTEAFF
.	TRBJ2-5	.	TRBV11-2	TGTGCCAGCACCCCGATCAGAATAAAGCAGGGTCTGCAAGAGACCCAGTACTTC	CASTPIRIKQGLQETQYF
.	TRBJ2-3	.	TRBV7-6	TGTGCCAGCAGCCGCCTAGTGGCTACGACAGATACGCAGTATTTT	CASSRLVATTDTQYF
.	TRBJ1-1	.	TRBV5-6	TGTGCCAGCAGCTTTTGGTTCGGGACATCTCTAATGAACACTGAAGCTTTCTTT	CASSFWFGTSLMNTEAFF
TRBD1	TRBJ1-1	.	TRBV7-8	TGTGCCAGCAGCTTAGTAGGGGACAGTACCACTGAAGCTTTCTTT	CASSLVGDSTTEAFF
TRBD1	TRBJ1-5	once	TRBV28	TGTGCCAGCAGTTCACCGGGACAGTTCAATCAGCCCCAGCATTTT	CASSSPGQFNQPQHF
.	TRBJ1-5	.	TRBV2	TGTGCCAGCCATCAAGGGGGTGGGCAGCCCCAGCATTTT	CASHQGGGQPQHF